This T cell receptor beta chain was documented in a study of blood T cell repertoires in COVID-19. On the study more broadly: Sample material is recorded as cDNA or gDNA derived from T cells, B-cell-depleted T cells, or PBMCs.

Original methodology: Reference gene primer amplification yielded estimated nucleated cell counts. TCRdb's copy holds only in-frame clones and misses some; the assay was immunoSEQ multiplex PCR. D and trimming come from the DNA, and the V and J calls and clone size come from that table. The sample consists of about 200,000 clones, 86% of them appearing once. This TCR was recovered from a man in his forties with acute COVID-19. The sample was PBMCs or T cells enriched from blood (not recorded which).

As DNA, the CDR3 is TGTGCCAGCAGCGCCACAGGGAAGAGGCCAGATACGCAGTATTTT. Residues: CASSATGKRPDTQYF. This chain joins TRBV7-3 and TRBJ2-3, with D possibly TRBD1 on 6 matching bases. Trimming took 5 bases from V and 4 from J, leaving 16 bases between them. CDR1 SGHTA and CDR2 FQGTGA come from the germline V gene. The CDR3 is made up of 15 amino acids.